This T cell receptor (beta chain) was captured in a study of OX40 agonist ivuxolimab in advanced cancers. The overall study: Patients received ivuxolimab, an agonistic anti-OX40 (CD134) antibody. People who had prior anti-PD-1, anti-PD-L1 or anti-CTLA-4 therapy could take part, and around 43% had some. Study-level points and caveats: Several nonresponders also turned out to have low normalized T-cell clonal expansion. Clonal expansion among partial responders at 0.1-3.0 mg/kg ranked near the lowest.

The repertoire was sequenced with immunoSEQ multiplex PCR; TCRdb's copy has only in-frame clones and lacks some. The sample holds tens of thousands of clones; around 87% are singletons and the top ten take roughly 0.3%. The CDR3 is made up of 15 amino acids. Germline V CDR1 and CDR2: MDHEN, SYDVKM. V lost 2 bases, J lost 2 bases, and 7 bases lay in between. This clone was detected once. Its antigen is undetermined. The sample in question was CD4+ or CD8+ T cells sorted from blood, obtained in a trial of the OX40 agonist ivuxolimab. This sequence originates from an adult with an advanced solid tumor such as melanoma, head and neck, liver or kidney cancer. The rearrangement joins TRBV28 to TRBJ2-6; D may correspond to TRBD1 or TRBD2 (5 bases each). CDR3 nucleotide sequence: TGTGCCAGCAGTTTAATGGGACCTGGGGCCAACGTCCTGACTTTC. Protein: CASSLMGPGANVLTF.